This T cell receptor beta chain was captured in a study of regulatory dendritic cells for organ transplantation. At the level of the study: On day 6, the dendritic cells were exposed to LPS.

A remark on this clone: Its antigen is currently unknown.

Sorted subsets were CFSE-labeled and cultured about 5 days with allogeneic dendritic cells. General study findings and limits: Regulatory dendritic cells appeared to expand memory CD8+ clones less than mature ones. Memory T cells were less diverse than naive, with memory CD8+ most oligoclonal. Resting memory CD8+ T cells held the most alloreactive clonotypes.

TCRdb's table, derived via immunoSEQ multiplex PCR, lists solely in-frame clones and lacks some. The top ten clones hold around 3% of a sample with about 11,000 clones, roughly 82% of them seen once. V trimming: 0 bases; J trimming: 9 bases; junction bases outside the gene matches: 10. Germline V CDR1 and CDR2: SGDLS, YYNGEE. The CDR3 sequence is 17 residues long. The chain couples TRBV9 to TRBJ2-1, with 12 bases that match TRBD2. The TCR was taken from a human donor in good health. Specimen: memory CD4+ T cells from blood cultured with regulatory dendritic cells. The subset was: CD45RO+ memory T cells. The CDR3 is CASSVGPPGLAGPEQFF. Written as DNA, the CDR3 is TGTGCCAGCAGCGTAGGACCACCGGGACTAGCGGGCCCTGAGCAGTTCTTC.